This entry lists 22 T cell receptor beta chains sequenced from one sample in a study of CD8+CD57+ T cells in acquired aplastic anemia. The patients chosen for sequencing had shown expansion of CD8+CD57+ cells (detected by flow cytometry). Genomic DNA was employed as the template in profiling TCR beta VDJ and CDR3. MiXCR, run by TCRdb on the reads, gives a single entry per CDR3 protein. Of approximately 260,000 distinct CDR3 sequences in the sample, less than 85% were seen once. What was sequenced was sorted CD4+, CD8+, or CD8+CD57+ T cells (not recorded which) from PBMCs. These receptor sequences come from a human donor with aplastic anemia.

A word on this clonotype: Given the absence of the conserved phenylalanine or tryptophan at the CDR3 end, a read error is likely. No DNA is shown, since the ends of the CDR3 on it are uncertain; the CDR3 is the one TCRdb lists. The rearrangement uses TRBV7-8 and TRBJ2-2; the D segment call TRBD2 is taken from the table without a DNA check. The V gene's germline CDR1 is SGHVS and CDR2 FQNEAQ. Both ends counted, the CDR3 spans 12 residues. CDR3 protein: CASSLAGGHQTL.

This clonotype appeared once. The rearrangement uses TRBV7-9 and TRBJ1-1; D is undetermined. The CDR3 has 15 residues. V was clipped by 1 base and J by 6 bases, with 15 bases between them. Germline V lookup: CDR1 SEHNR, CDR2 FQNEAQ (reference sequence). As DNA, the CDR3 is TGTGCCAGCAGCTTAGATCTGACCTGCGACGCTGAAGCTTTCTTT. It codes for CASSLDLTCDAEAFF.

The chain couples TRBV7-9 to TRBJ2-5, with TRBD2 matching over 8 bases. The J segment lost 12 bases and the V segment lost 3 bases, leaving 15 bases of the junction unmatched. CDR3 length: 15 amino acids. CDR1 SEHNR and CDR2 FQNEAQ come from the germline V gene (reference sequence). The CDR3 nucleotides are TGTGCCAGCAGCTTTAACAGGAGCGGGGGAGGGGACGAGTACTTC. Protein product: CASSFNRSGGGDEYF.

The rearrangement uses TRBV9 and TRBJ1-1; 10 bases align to TRBD1. The length of the CDR3 is 14 residues. Trimming took 4 bases from V and 7 from J; bases not matched to a gene: 7. Germline values: CDR1 SGDLS, CDR2 YYNGEE. The CDR3 DNA reads as TGTGCCAGCAGCTCACGGGACAGGGGCATTGAAGCTTTCTTT. Its translation: CASSSRDRGIEAFF.

This chain joins TRBV5-5 and TRBJ2-7; D not resolved. This CDR3 is built from 13 residues. CDR1 is SGHKS and CDR2 is YYEKEE in the germline V gene (reference sequence). V was trimmed by 2 bases and J by 8 bases, leaving 14 bases between them. The CDR3 DNA reads TGTGCCAGCAGCTTCGCACTTCAGCGTCAGCAGTACGTC. As protein: CASSFALQRQQYV.

This clonotype is a singleton in its sample. The chain combines TRBV13 with TRBJ1-1; the D is unclear. The V end was cut by 4 bases, the J end by 1 base, with 7 bases between. CDR1 and CDR2 from the germline V gene are PRHDT and FYEKMQ (reference sequence). The CDR3 is 13 residues long. The CDR3: CASSSKGNTEAFF. CDR3 in DNA: TGTGCCAGCAGCTCAAAAGGGAACACTGAAGCTTTCTTT.

About this clonotype itself: The DNA is left out, because the CDR3 cannot be placed on it with certainty; the CDR3 is given as TCRdb lists it. The chain combines TRBV7-9 with TRBJ1-1. Germline V gene data show CDR1 as SEHNR and CDR2 as FQNEAQ (reference sequence). Counting both end residues, the CDR3 totals 15 amino acids. The CDR3 loop reads CASSPGHYEQYFGFF.

The chain joins TRBV2 to TRBJ1-1; weak D call: TRBD1 (5 bases). V was pared by 8 bases and J by 5 bases, with 21 bases between. The CDR3 runs 15 residues. CDR1 is SNHLY, CDR2 FYNNEI, per germline. In nucleotides, the CDR3 is TGTGCCAGCGGGGACGAGCTGACAGATAAGACTGAAGCTTTCTTT. As protein: CASGDELTDKTEAFF.

To note about this clonotype: Relative to the germline gene, one junction end is altered; a read error may explain this. The chain employs TRBV5-1 and TRBJ2-3; 7 nucleotides align to TRBD2. The CDR3 is 14 residues long. Germline CDR1 SGHRS, CDR2 YFSETQ. CDR3 sequence (DNA): TGTGCCAGCAGCTTGGGGGGGGGAGCTACTACGCAGTATTTT. It encodes CASSLGGGATTQYF.

On this clonotype: The missing conserved phenylalanine or tryptophan at the end of this CDR3 makes a read error likely. No DNA is shown, since the ends of the CDR3 on it are uncertain; the CDR3 is the one TCRdb lists. The rearrangement uses TRBV7-3 and TRBJ2-1; no DNA check was done on the table's D call, TRBD1. The CDR3 sequence runs 13 residues, both termini included. Germline CDR1 and CDR2: SGHTA and FQGTGA. This CDR3 is CASSDGGIHVQIY.

As regards this clonotype: The CDR3 does not end in the conserved phenylalanine or tryptophan, so this is likely a read error. No DNA is shown, since the ends of the CDR3 on it are uncertain; the CDR3 is the one TCRdb lists. The V gene is TRBV2, the J gene TRBJ2-1. Germline CDR1 is SNHLY and CDR2 is FYNNEI. Both ends counted, the CDR3 spans 15 residues. The CDR3: CASSHSAVRGHVFVL.

The chain employs TRBV7-8 and TRBJ2-1; D is perhaps TRBD2 (6 bases). The CDR3 spans 15 residues. Per germline, CDR1 SGHVS and CDR2 FQNEAQ. Trimming left V 2 bases short and J 11 bases short, with 19 bases between. CDR3 protein: CASSLWGGPDTQQFF. The DNA for the CDR3 is TGTGCCAGCAGCTTATGGGGAGGCCCCGATACGCAGCAGTTCTTC.

As regards this clonotype: A read error may account for a junction end that differs from germline. The V gene is TRBV7-8, the J gene TRBJ2-7; 8 bases are shared with TRBD1. Germline V gives CDR1 SGHVS, CDR2 FQNEAQ. This CDR3 is built from 14 residues. The CDR3 is CASSVQGGPYTQYF. CDR3 in DNA: TGTGCCAGCAGCGTACAGGGGGGTCCCTACACGCAGTATTTC. Filled out from reference TRBV7-8 and TRBJ2-7, the complete variable domain reads GAGVSQSPRYKVAKRGQDVALRCDPISGHVSLFWYQQALGQGPEFLTYFQNEAQLDKSGLPSDRFFAERPEGSVSTLKIQRTQQEDSAVYLCASSVQGGPYTQYFGPGTRLTVT.

This clonotype was recorded a few times. CDR3 amino acids: CASSFQGTTYEQYF. DNA for the CDR3: TGTGCCAGCAGCTTTCAGGGGACCACCTACGAGCAGTACTTC. The rearrangement uses TRBV7-8 and TRBJ2-7, with D possibly TRBD1 on 6 matching bases. The CDR3 has 14 residues. V lost 3 bases and J lost 2, with 11 bases in between. Germline CDR1 SGHVS, CDR2 FQNEAQ.

The chain employs TRBV7-2 and TRBJ2-7; TRBD1 is a possible D gene (7 bases). V was shortened by 3 bases and J by 0 bases, with 21 bases between the two germline ends. This CDR3 is 18 amino acids long. CDR1 SGHTA and CDR2 FQGNSA come from the germline V gene. CDR3: CASSFQLAGTALSYEQYV. The CDR3 coding sequence is TGTGCCAGCAGCTTTCAACTAGCCGGGACAGCCCTCTCCTACGAGCAGTACGTC.

The chain employs TRBV11-3 and TRBJ2-3, with a tentative D call TRBD1 (6 bases). V was shortened by 6 bases and J by 6 bases, with 16 bases between the two germline ends. This CDR3 region has 14 residues. Germline V gene lookup returns CDR1 SGHNT and CDR2 YENEEA. CDR3 DNA: TGTGCCAGCAGATTACAGGGCGGCGCCGATACGCAGTATTTT. This encodes CASRLQGGADTQYF.

On this clonotype itself: A junction end diverges from the germline sequence, so it may reflect a read error. This sequence joins TRBV9 and TRBJ2-3; TRBD2 might be the D (6 bases). Germline-derived CDR1 and CDR2 are SGDLS and YYNGEE. CDR3 length: 12 residues. The CDR3 sequence: CTSGGGSDTQYF. The CDR3 region has the DNA TGTACCAGCGGCGGAGGGTCAGATACGCAGTATTTT. The entire variable domain, with the rest obtained from reference TRBV9 and TRBJ2-3, is as follows: DSGVTQTPKHLITATGQRVTLRCSPRSGDLSVYWYQQSLDQGLQFLIQYYNGEERAKGNILERFSAQQFPDLHSELNLSSLELGDSALYFCTSGGGSDTQYFGPGTRLTVL.

The chain is built from TRBV7-9 and TRBJ2-5; 9 nucleotides align to TRBD1. V dropped 11 bases and J dropped 14; count of bases not matched to a gene: 21. CDR3 length: 14 residues. The germline gives CDR1 SEHNR, CDR2 FQNEAQ (reference sequence). CDR3 sequence (DNA): TGTGCCGGACAGGGGTGTAGGGAGACCCAGTACCTCTACTTC. This encodes CAGQGCRETQYLYF.

Points on this clonotype: In this CDR3 the conserved last residue, phenylalanine or tryptophan, is missing, so a read error is likely. No DNA is shown, since the ends of the CDR3 on it are uncertain; the CDR3 is the one TCRdb lists. The V and J genes are TRBV2 and TRBJ2-5; the table's D call TRBD1 went unverified against the DNA. The CDR3 sequence runs 12 residues, both termini included. CDR1 and CDR2 from the germline V gene are SNHLY and FYNNEI. The CDR3 loop reads CAGQEARETEFL.

In nucleotides, the CDR3 is TGTGCCAGCAGCTTTCAGAGAAGCGGGGGGAGCGAGCCGCAGTTCTTC. Encoded protein: CASSFQRSGGSEPQFF. The chain uses TRBV7-2 and TRBJ2-1; 9 bases align to TRBD2. V dropped 3 bases and J dropped 12; count of bases not matched to a gene: 15. Germline lookup yields CDR1 SGHTA and CDR2 FQGNSA. The CDR3 spans 16 residues.

The CDR3 coding sequence is TGTGCCAGCAGTTCGACAGGGGGAGTGGGTGGGTCACCCCTCCACTTT. The encoded protein is CASSSTGGVGGSPLHF. V usage is TRBV27 and J usage is TRBJ1-6, with 9 nucleotides matching TRBD1. Germline V CDR1 and CDR2: MNHEY, SMNVEV (reference sequence). J was trimmed by 10 bases and V by 4 bases; bases with no gene match: 11. CDR3 length: 16 residues.

Regarding this clonotype: One end of the junction fails to match germline, which may point to a read error. The chain uses TRBV2 and TRBJ1-2; D is perhaps TRBD1 (6 bases). The CDR3 extends over 14 amino acids. CDR1 is SNHLY and CDR2 is FYNNEI in the germline V gene. CDR3 protein: CASGDGGTARRYIF. DNA of the CDR3: TGTGCCAGCGGGGACGGGGGCACAGCGAGGCGCTACATCTTC.